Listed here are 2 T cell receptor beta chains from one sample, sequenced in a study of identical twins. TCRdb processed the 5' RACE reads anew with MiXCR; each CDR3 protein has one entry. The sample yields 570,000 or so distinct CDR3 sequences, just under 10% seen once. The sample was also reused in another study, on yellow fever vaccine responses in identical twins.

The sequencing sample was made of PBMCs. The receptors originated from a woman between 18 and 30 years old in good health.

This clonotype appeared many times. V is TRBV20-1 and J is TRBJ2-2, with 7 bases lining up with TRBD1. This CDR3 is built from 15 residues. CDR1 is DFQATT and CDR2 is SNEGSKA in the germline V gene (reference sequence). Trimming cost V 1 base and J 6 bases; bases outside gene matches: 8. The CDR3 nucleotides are TGCAGTGCTAGAGTAGGGGGCAAGGATGCCGGGGAGCTGTTTTTT. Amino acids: CSARVGGKDAGELFF.

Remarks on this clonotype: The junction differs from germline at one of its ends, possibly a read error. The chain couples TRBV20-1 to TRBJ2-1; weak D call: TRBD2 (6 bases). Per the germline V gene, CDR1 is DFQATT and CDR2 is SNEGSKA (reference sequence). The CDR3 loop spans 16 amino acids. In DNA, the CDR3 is TGCAGTGCTAGCCCCCAAGGGAGCGGGCCTTACAATGAGCGGTTCTTC. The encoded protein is CSASPQGSGPYNERFF.